The 4 T cell receptor beta chains below were found in one sample sequenced in a study of T cell responses to AZD1222 COVID-19 vaccine. Generated by immunoSEQ multiplex PCR, the TCRdb table keeps only in-frame clones and is missing some. The top ten clones hold 6.6% of a sample with about 110,000 clones, approximately 88% of them seen once. The sample here was peripheral blood, taken on day 0 of AZD1222 vaccination. These receptors came from an adult in good health.

The chain links TRBV19 to TRBJ1-1; maybe TRBD1 (5 bases). CDR1 and CDR2 from the germline V gene are LNHDA and SQIVND (reference sequence). Trimming cost V 0 bases and J 5 bases, with 13 bases left between them. The CDR3 spans 15 residues. Here the CDR3 DNA reads TGTGCCAGTAGTATAGATCGGGCCAGGGCGACTGAAGCTTTCTTT. Protein sequence: CASSIDRARATEAFF. Combining the CDR3 with reference TRBV19 and TRBJ1-1 gives the whole variable domain DGGITQSPKYLFRKEGQNVTLSCEQNLNHDAMYWYRQDPGQGLRLIYYSQIVNDFQKGDIAEGYSVSREKKESFPLTVTSAQKNPTAFYLCASSIDRARATEAFFGQGTRLTVV.

The V gene is TRBV18, the J gene TRBJ2-6, with 10 positions matching TRBD1. The germline CDR1 and CDR2 sequences are KGHSH and LQKENI. The junction had 2 bases not matched to a gene; V was cut back by 3 bases and J by 0 bases. The length of the CDR3 is 17 residues. This CDR3 reads CASSPGQGHSGANVLTF. The CDR3 DNA sequence: TGTGCCAGCTCACCGGGACAGGGGCACTCTGGGGCCAACGTCCTGACTTTC.

J is TRBJ1-5 and V is TRBV28; D is ambiguous. Germline CDR1 reads MDHEN; CDR2 reads SYDVKM. V was pared by 2 bases and J by 15 bases, with 14 bases between. This CDR3 has 12 amino acids. The CDR3 sequence is CASSLVGSPPHF. The CDR3 region has the DNA TGTGCCAGCAGTTTAGTGGGCAGCCCTCCGCATTTT.

CDR3 loop: CASSLPGTSGLSEQFF. Written as DNA, the CDR3 is TGTGCCAGCAGCTTACCCGGGACTAGCGGGTTATCTGAGCAGTTCTTC. The chain uses TRBV7-3 and TRBJ2-1; 12 positions agree with TRBD2. The CDR3 is made up of 16 amino acids. V shed 2 bases, J shed 9 bases, and the junction held 8 bases outside the gene matches. CDR1 SGHTA and CDR2 FQGTGA come from the germline V gene.